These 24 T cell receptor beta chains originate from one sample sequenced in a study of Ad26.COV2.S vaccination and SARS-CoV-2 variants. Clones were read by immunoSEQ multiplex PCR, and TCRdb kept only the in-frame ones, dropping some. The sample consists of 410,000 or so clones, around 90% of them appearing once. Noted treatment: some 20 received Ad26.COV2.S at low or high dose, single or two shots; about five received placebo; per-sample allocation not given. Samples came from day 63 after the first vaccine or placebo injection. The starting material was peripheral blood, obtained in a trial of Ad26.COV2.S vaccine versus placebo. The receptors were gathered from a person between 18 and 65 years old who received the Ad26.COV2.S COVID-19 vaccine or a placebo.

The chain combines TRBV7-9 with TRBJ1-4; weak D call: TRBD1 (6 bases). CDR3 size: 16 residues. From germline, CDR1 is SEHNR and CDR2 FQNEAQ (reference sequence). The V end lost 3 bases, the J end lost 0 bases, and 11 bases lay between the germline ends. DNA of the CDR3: TGTGCCAGCAGCTTCGGCAGGGGAGCAACTAATGAAAAACTGTTTTTT. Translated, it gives CASSFGRGATNEKLFF.

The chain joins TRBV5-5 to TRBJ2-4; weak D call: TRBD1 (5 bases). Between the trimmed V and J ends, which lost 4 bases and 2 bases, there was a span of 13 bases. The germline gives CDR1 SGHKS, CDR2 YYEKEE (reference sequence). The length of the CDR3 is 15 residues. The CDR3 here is CASSLGRGPKNIQYF. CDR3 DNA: TGTGCCAGCAGCCTGGGGCGAGGACCCAAAAACATTCAGTACTTC.

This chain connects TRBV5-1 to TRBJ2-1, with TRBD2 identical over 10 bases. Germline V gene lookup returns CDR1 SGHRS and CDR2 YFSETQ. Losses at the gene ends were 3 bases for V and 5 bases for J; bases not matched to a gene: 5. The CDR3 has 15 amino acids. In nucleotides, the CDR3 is TGCGCCAGCAGCTCCGGACTAGCGGACGACAATGAGCAGTTCTTC. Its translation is CASSSGLADDNEQFF.

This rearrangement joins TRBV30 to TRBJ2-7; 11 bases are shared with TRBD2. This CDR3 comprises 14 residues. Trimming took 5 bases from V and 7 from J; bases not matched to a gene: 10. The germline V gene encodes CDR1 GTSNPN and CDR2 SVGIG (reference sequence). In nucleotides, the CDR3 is TGTGCCTGGGATTCACTAGCGGGAGTGGGTGAGCAGTACTTC. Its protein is CAWDSLAGVGEQYF.

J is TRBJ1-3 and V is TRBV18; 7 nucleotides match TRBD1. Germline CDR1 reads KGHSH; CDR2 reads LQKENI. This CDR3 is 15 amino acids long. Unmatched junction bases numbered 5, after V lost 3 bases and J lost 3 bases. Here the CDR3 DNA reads TGTGCCAGCTCACCTACAGGGGAGGTTGGAAACACCATATATTTT. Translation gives CASSPTGEVGNTIYF. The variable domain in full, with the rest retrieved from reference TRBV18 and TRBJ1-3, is NAGVMQNPRHLVRRRGQEARLRCSPMKGHSHVYWYRQLPEEGLKFMVYLQKENIIDESGMPKERFSAEFPKEGPSILRIQQVVRGDSAAYFCASSPTGEVGNTIYFGEGSWLTVV.

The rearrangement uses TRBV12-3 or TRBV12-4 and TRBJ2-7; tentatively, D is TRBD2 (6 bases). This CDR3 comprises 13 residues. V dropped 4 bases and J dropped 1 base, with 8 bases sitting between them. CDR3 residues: CASSYGGSYEQYF. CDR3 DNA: TGTGCCAGCAGTTACGGGGGTTCCTACGAGCAGTACTTC.

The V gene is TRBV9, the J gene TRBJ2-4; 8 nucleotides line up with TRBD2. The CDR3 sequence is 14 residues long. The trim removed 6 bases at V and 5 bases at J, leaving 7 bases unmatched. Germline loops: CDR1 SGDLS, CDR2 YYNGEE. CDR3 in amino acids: CASNHGAGENIQYF. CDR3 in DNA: TGTGCCAGCAACCACGGAGCGGGAGAAAACATTCAGTACTTC.

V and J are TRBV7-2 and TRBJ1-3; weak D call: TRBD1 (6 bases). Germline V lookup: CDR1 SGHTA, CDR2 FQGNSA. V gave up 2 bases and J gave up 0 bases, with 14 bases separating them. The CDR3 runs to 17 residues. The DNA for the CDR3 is TGTGCCAGCAGCTTAAATCCACAGGGCCGCTCTGGAAACACCATATATTTT. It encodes CASSLNPQGRSGNTIYF.

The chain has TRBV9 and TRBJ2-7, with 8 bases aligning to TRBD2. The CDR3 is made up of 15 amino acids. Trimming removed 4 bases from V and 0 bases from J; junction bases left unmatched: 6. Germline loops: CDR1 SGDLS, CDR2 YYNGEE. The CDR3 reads CASSQLAASSYEQYF. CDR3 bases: TGTGCCAGCAGCCAACTAGCGGCAAGCTCCTACGAGCAGTACTTC.

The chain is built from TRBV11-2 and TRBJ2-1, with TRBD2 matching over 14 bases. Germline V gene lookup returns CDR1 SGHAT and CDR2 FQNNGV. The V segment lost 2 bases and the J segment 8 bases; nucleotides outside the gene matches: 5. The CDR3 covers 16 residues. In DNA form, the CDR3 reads TGTGCCAGCAGCTTAAACCCGGGACTAGCGGGAGATGAGCAGTTCTTC. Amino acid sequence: CASSLNPGLAGDEQFF. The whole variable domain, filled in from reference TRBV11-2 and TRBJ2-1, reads EAGVAQSPRYKIIEKRQSVAFWCNPISGHATLYWYQQILGQGPKLLIQFQNNGVVDDSQLPKDRFSAERLKGVDSTLKIQPAKLEDSAVYLCASSLNPGLAGDEQFFGPGTRLTVL.

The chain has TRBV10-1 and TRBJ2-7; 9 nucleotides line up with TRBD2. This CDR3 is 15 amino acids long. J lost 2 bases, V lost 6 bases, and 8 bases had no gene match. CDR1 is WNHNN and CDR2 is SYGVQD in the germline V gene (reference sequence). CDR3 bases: TGCGCCAGCAGCCTAGGACTAGCGACTCCCTACGAGCAGTACTTC. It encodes CASSLGLATPYEQYF.

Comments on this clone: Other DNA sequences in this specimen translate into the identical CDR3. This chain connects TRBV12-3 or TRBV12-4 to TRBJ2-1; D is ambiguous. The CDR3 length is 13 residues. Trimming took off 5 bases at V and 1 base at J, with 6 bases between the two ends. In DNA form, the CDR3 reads TGTGCCAGCAGTCGGAGTTCCTACAATGAGCAGTTCTTC. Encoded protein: CASSRSSYNEQFF.

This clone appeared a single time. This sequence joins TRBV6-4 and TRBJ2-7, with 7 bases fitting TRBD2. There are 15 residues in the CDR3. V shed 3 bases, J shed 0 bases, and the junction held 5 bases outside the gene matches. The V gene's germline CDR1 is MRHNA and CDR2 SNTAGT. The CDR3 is CASSDRRESSYEQYF. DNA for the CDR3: TGTGCCAGCAGTGATAGGCGGGAGAGCTCCTACGAGCAGTACTTC.

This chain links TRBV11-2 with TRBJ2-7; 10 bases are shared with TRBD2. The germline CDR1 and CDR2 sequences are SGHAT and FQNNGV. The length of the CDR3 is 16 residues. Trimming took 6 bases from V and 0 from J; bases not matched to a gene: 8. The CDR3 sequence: CASRSLAGVSSYEQYF. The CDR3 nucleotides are TGTGCCAGCAGATCCCTAGCGGGAGTCAGCTCCTACGAGCAGTACTTC.

The CDR3 sequence is CASSLIWPGGNQPQHF. The CDR3 nucleotides are TGTGCCAGCAGTTTAATTTGGCCAGGGGGTAATCAGCCCCAGCATTTT. The rearrangement links TRBV27 to TRBJ1-5, with 7 bases that match TRBD1. The length of the CDR3 is 16 residues. V gave up 2 bases and J gave up 4 bases; unmatched junction bases: 8. Per germline, CDR1 MNHEY and CDR2 SMNVEV (reference sequence).

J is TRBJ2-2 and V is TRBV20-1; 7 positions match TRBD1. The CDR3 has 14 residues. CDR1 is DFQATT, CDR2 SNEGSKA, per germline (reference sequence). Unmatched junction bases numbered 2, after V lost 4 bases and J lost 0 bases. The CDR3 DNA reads TGCAGTGCTAATGACAGGGCGAACACCGGGGAGCTGTTTTTT. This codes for CSANDRANTGELFF.

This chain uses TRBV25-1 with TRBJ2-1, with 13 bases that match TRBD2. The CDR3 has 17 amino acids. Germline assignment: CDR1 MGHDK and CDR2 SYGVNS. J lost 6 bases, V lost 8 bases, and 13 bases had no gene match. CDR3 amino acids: CASCGTSGRAFPNEQFF. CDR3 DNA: TGTGCCAGCTGTGGAACTAGCGGGAGGGCCTTTCCCAATGAGCAGTTCTTC.

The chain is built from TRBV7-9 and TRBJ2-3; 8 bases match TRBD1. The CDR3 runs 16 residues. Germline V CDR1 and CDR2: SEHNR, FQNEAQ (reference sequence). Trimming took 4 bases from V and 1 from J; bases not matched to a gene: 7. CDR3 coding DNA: TGTGCCAGCAGCTCGGCAGGGGGCAGGGGCACAGATACGCAGTATTTT. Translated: CASSSAGGRGTDTQYF.

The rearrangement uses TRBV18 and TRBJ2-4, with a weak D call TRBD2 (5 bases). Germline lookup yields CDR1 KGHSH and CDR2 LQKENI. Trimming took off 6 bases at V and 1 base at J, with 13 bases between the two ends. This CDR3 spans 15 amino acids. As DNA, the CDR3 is TGTGCCAGCTCCCAGAGTAGCGCGGCCAAAAACATTCAGTACTTC. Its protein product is CASSQSSAAKNIQYF.

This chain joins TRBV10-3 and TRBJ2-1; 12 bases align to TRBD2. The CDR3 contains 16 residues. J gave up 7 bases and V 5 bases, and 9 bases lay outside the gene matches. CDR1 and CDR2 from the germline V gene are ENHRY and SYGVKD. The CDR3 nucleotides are TGTGCCATCAGTCCTGTGACTAGCGGGAGAGTAAATGAGCAGTTCTTC. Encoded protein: CAISPVTSGRVNEQFF.

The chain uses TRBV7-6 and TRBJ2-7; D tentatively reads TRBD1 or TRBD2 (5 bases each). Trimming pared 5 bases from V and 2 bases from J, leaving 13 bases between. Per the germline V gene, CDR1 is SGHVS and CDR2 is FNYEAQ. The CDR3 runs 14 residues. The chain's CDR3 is CASSPGQHPYEQYF. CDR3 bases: TGTGCCAGCAGCCCGGGGCAGCACCCCTACGAGCAGTACTTC.

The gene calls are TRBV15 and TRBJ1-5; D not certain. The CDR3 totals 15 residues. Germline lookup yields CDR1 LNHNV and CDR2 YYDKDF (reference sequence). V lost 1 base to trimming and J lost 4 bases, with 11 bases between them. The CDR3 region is CATSRVTTSNQPQHF. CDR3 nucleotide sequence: TGTGCCACCAGCAGAGTAACGACTAGTAATCAGCCCCAGCATTTT.

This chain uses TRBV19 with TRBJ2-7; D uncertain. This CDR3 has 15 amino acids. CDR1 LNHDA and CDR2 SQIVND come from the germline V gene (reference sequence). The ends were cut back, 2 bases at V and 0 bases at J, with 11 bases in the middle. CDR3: CASSIKWGSSYEQYF. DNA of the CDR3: TGTGCCAGTAGTATAAAATGGGGATCCTCCTACGAGCAGTACTTC.

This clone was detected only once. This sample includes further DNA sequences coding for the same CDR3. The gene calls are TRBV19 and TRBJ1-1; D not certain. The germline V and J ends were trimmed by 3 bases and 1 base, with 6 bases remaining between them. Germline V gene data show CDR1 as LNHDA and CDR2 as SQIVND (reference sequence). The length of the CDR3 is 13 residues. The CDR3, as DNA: TGTGCCAGTAGTATGGTGGGGAACACTGAAGCTTTCTTT. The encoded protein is CASSMVGNTEAFF.